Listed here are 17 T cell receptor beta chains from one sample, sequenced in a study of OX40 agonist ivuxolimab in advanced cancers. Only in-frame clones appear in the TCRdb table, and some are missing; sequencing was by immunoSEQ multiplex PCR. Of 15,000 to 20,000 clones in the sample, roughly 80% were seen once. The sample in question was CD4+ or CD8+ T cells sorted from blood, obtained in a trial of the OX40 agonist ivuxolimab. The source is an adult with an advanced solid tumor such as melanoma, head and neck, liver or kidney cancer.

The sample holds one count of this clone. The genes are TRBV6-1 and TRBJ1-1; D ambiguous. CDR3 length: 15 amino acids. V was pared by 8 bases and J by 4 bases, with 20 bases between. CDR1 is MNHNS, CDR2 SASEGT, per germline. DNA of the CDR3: TGTGCCAGCCGTCCGGGTTTCAATAAGGGCACTGAAGCTTTCTTT. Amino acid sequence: CASRPGFNKGTEAFF.

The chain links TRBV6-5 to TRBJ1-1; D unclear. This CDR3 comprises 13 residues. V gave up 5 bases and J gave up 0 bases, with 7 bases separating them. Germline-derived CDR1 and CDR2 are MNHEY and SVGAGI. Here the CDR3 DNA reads TGTGCCAGCAGTATCGGACTGAACACTGAAGCTTTCTTT. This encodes CASSIGLNTEAFF.

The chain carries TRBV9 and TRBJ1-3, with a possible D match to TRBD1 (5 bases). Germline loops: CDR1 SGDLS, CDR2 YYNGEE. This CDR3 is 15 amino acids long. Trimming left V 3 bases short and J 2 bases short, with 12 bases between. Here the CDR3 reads CASSAGGGAGNTIYF. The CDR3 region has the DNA TGTGCCAGCAGCGCGGGGGGTGGAGCTGGAAACACCATATATTTT.

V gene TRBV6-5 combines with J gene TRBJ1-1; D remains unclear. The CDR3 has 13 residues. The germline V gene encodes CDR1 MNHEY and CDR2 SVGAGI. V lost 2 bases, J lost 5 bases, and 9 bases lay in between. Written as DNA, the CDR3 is TGTGCCAGCAGTTACCAAAGGATTACTGAAGCTTTCTTT. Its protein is CASSYQRITEAFF.

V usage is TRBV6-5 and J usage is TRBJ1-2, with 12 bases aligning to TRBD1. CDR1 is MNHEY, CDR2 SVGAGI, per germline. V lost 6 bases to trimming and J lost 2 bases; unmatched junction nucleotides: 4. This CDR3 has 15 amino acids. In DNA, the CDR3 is TGTGCCAGCAGAGGGGACAGGGGGCGGAACTATGGCTACACCTTC. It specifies CASRGDRGRNYGYTF.

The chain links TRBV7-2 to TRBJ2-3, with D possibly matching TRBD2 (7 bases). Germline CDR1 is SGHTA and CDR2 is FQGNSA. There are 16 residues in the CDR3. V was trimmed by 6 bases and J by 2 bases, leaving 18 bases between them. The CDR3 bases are TGTGCCAGCAGTGCTTTGTCGGGGGGCGACACAGATACGCAGTATTTT. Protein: CASSALSGGDTDTQYF.

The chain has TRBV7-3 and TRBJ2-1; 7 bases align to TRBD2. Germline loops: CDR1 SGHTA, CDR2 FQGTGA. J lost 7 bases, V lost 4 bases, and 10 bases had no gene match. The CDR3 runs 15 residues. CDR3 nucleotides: TGTGCCAGCAGCTGGGGCGGGAGTGCACTGAATGAGCAGTTCTTC. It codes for CASSWGGSALNEQFF.

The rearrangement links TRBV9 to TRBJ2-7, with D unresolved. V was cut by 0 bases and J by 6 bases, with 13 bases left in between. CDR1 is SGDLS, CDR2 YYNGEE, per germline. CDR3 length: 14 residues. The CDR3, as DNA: TGTGCCAGCAGCGTAGCCCTAGACCCACGCGAGCAGTACTTC. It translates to CASSVALDPREQYF.

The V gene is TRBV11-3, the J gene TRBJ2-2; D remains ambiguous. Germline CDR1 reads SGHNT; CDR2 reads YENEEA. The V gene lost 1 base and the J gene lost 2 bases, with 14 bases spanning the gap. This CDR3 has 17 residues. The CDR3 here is CASSLGLVLENTGELFF. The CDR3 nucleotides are TGTGCCAGCAGCTTAGGGTTGGTACTGGAAAACACCGGGGAGCTGTTTTTT.

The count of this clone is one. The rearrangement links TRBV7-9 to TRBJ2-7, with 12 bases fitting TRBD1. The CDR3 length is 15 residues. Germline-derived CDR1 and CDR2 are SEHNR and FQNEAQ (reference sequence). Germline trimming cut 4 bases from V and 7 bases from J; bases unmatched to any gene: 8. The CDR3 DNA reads TGTGCCAGCAGCTCAGGTGGGACAGGGGGCAGGGAGCAGTACTTC. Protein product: CASSSGGTGGREQYF.

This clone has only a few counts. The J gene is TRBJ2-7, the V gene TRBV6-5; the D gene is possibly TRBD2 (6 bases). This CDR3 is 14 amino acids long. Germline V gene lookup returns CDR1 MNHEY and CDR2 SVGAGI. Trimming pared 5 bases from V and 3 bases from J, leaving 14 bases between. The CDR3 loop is CASSRWGLNYEQYF. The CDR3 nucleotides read TGTGCCAGCAGTCGCTGGGGACTTAACTACGAGCAGTACTTC.

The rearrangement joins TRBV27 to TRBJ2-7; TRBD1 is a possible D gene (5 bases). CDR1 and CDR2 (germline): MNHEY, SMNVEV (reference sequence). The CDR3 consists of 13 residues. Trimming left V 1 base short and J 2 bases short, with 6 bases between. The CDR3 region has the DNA TGTGCCAGCAGTTTATTAGGGGCCTACGAGCAGTACTTC. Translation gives CASSLLGAYEQYF.

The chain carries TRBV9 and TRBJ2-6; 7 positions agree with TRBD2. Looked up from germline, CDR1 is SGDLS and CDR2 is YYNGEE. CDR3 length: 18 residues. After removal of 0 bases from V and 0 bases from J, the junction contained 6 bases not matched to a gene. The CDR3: CASSVGLADRSGANVLTF. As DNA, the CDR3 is TGTGCCAGCAGCGTAGGTCTAGCGGATCGCTCTGGGGCCAACGTCCTGACTTTC.

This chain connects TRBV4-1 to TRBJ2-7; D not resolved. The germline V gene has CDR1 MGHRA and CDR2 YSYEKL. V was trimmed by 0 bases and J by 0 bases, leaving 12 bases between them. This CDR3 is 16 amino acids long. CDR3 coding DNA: TGCGCCAGCAGCCAAGAGGTCGGCGGAATCTCCTACGAGCAGTACTTC. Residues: CASSQEVGGISYEQYF.

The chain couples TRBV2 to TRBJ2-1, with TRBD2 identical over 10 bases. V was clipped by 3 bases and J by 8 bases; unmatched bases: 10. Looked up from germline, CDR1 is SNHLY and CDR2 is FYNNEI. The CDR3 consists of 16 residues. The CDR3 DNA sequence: TGTGCCAGCAGTGAGCCGGGACTAGCGTGGACCCATGAGCAGTTCTTC. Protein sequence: CASSEPGLAWTHEQFF.

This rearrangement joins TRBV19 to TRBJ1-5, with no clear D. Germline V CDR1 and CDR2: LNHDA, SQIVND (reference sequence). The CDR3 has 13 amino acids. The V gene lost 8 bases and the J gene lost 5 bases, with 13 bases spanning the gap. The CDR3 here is CASSSDSYQPQHF. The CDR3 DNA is TGTGCCAGTTCGAGTGATTCCTATCAGCCCCAGCATTTT.

The CDR3 DNA follows: TGTGCCAGCAGCTTAAGGAGCCGGGACCTCTACAATGAGCAGTTCTTC. Translated, it gives CASSLRSRDLYNEQFF. The chain joins TRBV7-6 to TRBJ2-1, with D perhaps assigned TRBD1 or TRBD2 (5 bases each). The CDR3 extends over 16 amino acids. Trimming pared 2 bases from V and 3 bases from J, leaving 14 bases between. CDR1 is SGHVS and CDR2 is FNYEAQ in the germline V gene.